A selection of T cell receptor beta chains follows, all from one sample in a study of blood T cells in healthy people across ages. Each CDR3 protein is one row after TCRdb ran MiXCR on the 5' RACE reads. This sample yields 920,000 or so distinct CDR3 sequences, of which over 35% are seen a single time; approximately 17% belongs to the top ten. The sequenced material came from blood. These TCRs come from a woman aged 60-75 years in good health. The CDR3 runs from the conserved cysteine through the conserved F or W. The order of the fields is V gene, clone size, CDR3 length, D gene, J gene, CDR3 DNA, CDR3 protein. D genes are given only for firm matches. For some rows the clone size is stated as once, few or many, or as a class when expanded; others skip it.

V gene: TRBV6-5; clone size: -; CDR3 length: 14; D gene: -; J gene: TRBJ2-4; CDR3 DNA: TGTGCCAGCAGTTTCGGACAGGGAGGGATGGAGCAGTACTTC; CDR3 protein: CASSFGQGGMEQYF
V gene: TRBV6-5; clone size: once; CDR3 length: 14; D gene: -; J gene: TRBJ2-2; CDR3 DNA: TGTGCCAGCAGTCGAAGTCCTCAGTCCCGGGAGCTGTTTTTT; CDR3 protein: CASSRSPQSRELFF
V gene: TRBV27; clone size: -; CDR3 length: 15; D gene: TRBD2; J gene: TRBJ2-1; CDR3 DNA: TGTGCCAGCAGTTTGGAAAGCGGGAGGGCCCTTGAGCAGTTCTTC; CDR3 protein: CASSLESGRALEQFF
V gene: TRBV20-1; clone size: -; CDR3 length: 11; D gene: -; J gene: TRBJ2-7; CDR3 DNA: TGCAGTGCTAGTGGGCGGTACGAGCAGTACTTC; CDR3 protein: CSASGRYEQYF
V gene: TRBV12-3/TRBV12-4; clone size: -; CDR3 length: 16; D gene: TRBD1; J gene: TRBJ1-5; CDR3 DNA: TGTGCCAGCAGTTTAGACAGGGGAAGTGGCAATCAGCCCCAGCATTTT; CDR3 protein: CASSLDRGSGNQPQHF
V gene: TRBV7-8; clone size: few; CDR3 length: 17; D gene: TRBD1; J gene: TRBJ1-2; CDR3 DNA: TGTGCCAGCAGCTTAGCGGACCCGGGACAGGGTTTCTATGGCTACACCTTC; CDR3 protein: CASSLADPGQGFYGYTF
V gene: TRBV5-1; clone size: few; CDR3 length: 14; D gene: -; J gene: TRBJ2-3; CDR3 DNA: TGCGCCAGCAGCTTGGCTTTCAATCCAGATACGCAGTATTTT; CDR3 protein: CASSLAFNPDTQYF
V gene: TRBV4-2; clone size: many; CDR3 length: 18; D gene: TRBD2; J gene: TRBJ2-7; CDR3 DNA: TGTGCCAGCAGCCAAGGGGGGAGAGCGGGAGTATCGGATTACGAGCAGTACTTC; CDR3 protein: CASSQGGRAGVSDYEQYF
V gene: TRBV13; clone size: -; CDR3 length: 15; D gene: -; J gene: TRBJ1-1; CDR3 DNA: TGTGCCAGCAGCTTATCCCCAGGGGCGAACACTGAAGCTTTCTTT; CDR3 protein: CASSLSPGANTEAFF
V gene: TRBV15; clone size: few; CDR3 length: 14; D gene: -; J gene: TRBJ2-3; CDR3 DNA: TGTGCCACCAGCAGAGATTTCTTGCAAGATACGCAGTATTTT; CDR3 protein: CATSRDFLQDTQYF